The entry that follows covers one T cell receptor beta chain sequence. The record originates from a study of blood T cell repertoires in COVID-19. Measured with immunoSEQ multiplex PCR; TCRdb has only the in-frame clones, and not every one. The table shows some 200,000 clones, with more than 80% occurring only once. This CDR3 region has 13 residues. Trimming left V 6 bases short and J 4 bases short, with 9 bases between. Germline lookup yields CDR1 MGHRA and CDR2 YSYEKL. The specimen was peripheral blood. This receptor was identified in a middle-aged woman with COVID-19, enrolled during active disease. This rearrangement joins TRBV4-1 to TRBJ2-2; tentative D call: TRBD2 (6 bases). The CDR3 here is CASRQEGTGELFF. CDR3 in DNA: TGCGCCAGCAGACAGGAGGGCACCGGGGAGCTGTTTTTT.